A single sample gave rise to the 20 T cell receptor beta chains below, sequenced in a study of cytotoxic CD8 clonotypes in ibrutinib-treated CLL. Repertoires were generated with immunoSEQ multiplex PCR, while TCRdb's copy carries only in-frame clones and drops some. The data contain around 30,000 clones, approximately 54% of them singletons. Sequencing used PBMCs, obtained before ibrutinib treatment. These receptors were collected from a human donor with chronic lymphocytic leukemia.

This chain links TRBV7-5 with TRBJ2-7; the listed D gene, TRBD1, was not tested against the DNA. TRBV7-5 is shown as a pseudogene. The CDR3 runs to 16 residues. For the CDR3, the DNA is TGTGTCAGAAGCTCCAAGGAAATATTTCAGGGGTCCGAGCAGTACTTC. This translates into CVRSSKEIFQGSEQYF.

The rearrangement joins TRBV6-5 to TRBJ1-2, with 9 bases matching TRBD1. V shed 0 bases, J shed 5 bases, and the junction held 1 base outside the gene matches. The length of the CDR3 is 14 residues. Germline CDR1 reads MNHEY; CDR2 reads SVGAGI. This CDR3 is CASSYSGQGYGYTF. CDR3 sequence (DNA): TGTGCCAGCAGTTACTCGGGACAGGGTTATGGCTACACCTTC.

This clone occurred many times. J is TRBJ2-2 and V is TRBV7-9, with a possible D match to TRBD1 (5 bases). From germline, CDR1 is SEHNR and CDR2 FQNEAQ (reference sequence). V shed 5 bases and J shed 7 bases, with 11 bases lying between them. The CDR3 spans 13 residues. The CDR3 nucleotides are TGTGCCAGCAGCCGTTCGACAGTCGGGGAGCTGTTTTTT. This codes for CASSRSTVGELFF.

The chain joins TRBV27 to TRBJ2-7; the D gene is possibly TRBD1 (7 bases). The ends were cut back, 4 bases at V and 4 bases at J, with 11 bases in the middle. Germline V gene sequence: CDR1 MNHEY, CDR2 SMNVEV (reference sequence). The CDR3 is 13 residues long. The CDR3 loop is CASSYAGGYEQYF. CDR3 nucleotides: TGTGCCAGCAGTTACGCAGGGGGGTACGAGCAGTACTTC.

The chain recombines TRBV5-1 with TRBJ2-3; either TRBD1 or TRBD2 may supply D (7 bases each). V was trimmed by 4 bases and J by 1 base, leaving 19 bases between them. Germline values: CDR1 SGHRS, CDR2 YFSETQ. This CDR3 spans 17 amino acids. The CDR3 region has the DNA TGCGCCAGCAGCCATCAGGGGGGGAACTGGGGCACAGATACGCAGTATTTT. Its translation: CASSHQGGNWGTDTQYF. The full variable domain, completed using reference TRBV5-1 and TRBJ2-3, is KAGVTQTPRYLIKTRGQQVTLSCSPISGHRSVSWYQQTPGQGLQFLFEYFSETQRNKGNFPGRFSGRQFSNSRSEMNVSTLELGDSALYLCASSHQGGNWGTDTQYFGPGTRLTVL.

The gene calls are TRBV7-9 and TRBJ2-3; 9 positions agree with TRBD2. The CDR3 runs to 15 residues. V shed 3 bases, J shed 1 base, and the junction held 2 bases outside the gene matches. CDR1 and CDR2 from the germline V gene are SEHNR and FQNEAQ (reference sequence). CDR3 coding DNA: TGTGCCAGCAGCTTGGGCGGGGGGGGCACAGATACGCAGTATTTT. Its protein product is CASSLGGGGTDTQYF.

The rearrangement uses TRBV18 and TRBJ1-2, with 10 bases that match TRBD1. This CDR3 spans 14 amino acids. J lost 3 bases, V lost 6 bases, and 4 bases had no gene match. Germline V gene sequence: CDR1 KGHSH, CDR2 LQKENI. CDR3 coding DNA: TGTGCCAGCTCGTCGACAGGGGGCGACTATGGCTACACCTTC. This codes for CASSSTGGDYGYTF. The entire variable domain, with the rest obtained from reference TRBV18 and TRBJ1-2, is as follows: NAGVMQNPRHLVRRRGQEARLRCSPMKGHSHVYWYRQLPEEGLKFMVYLQKENIIDESGMPKERFSAEFPKEGPSILRIQQVVRGDSAAYFCASSSTGGDYGYTFGSGTRLTVV.

The CDR3 region is CASSIVLANNEQFF. CDR3 sequence (DNA): TGTGCCAGTAGTATTGTTTTAGCAAACAATGAGCAGTTCTTC. The rearrangement uses TRBV19 and TRBJ2-1; no clear D gene. Trimming removed 3 bases from V and 5 bases from J, with 11 bases in between. CDR3 size: 14 residues. The V gene's germline CDR1 is LNHDA and CDR2 SQIVND (reference sequence).

There are a few counts of this clone. This chain uses TRBV9 with TRBJ2-3; 11 nucleotides line up with TRBD2. This CDR3 has 17 residues. Trimming took 1 base from V and 5 from J; bases not matched to a gene: 9. Germline assignment: CDR1 SGDLS and CDR2 YYNGEE. In nucleotides, the CDR3 is TGTGCCAGCAGCGTATCGGTAGCGGGGGGGCCCGGAGATACGCAGTATTTT. Its protein is CASSVSVAGGPGDTQYF.

There are a few counts of this clone. The rearrangement joins TRBV7-9 to TRBJ2-1; TRBD2 aligns across 7 bases. The CDR3 length is 15 residues. Germline V lookup: CDR1 SEHNR, CDR2 FQNEAQ (reference sequence). The V segment lost 5 bases and the J segment 8 bases; nucleotides outside the gene matches: 12. The CDR3 region is CASSPAGEGWDEQFF. The CDR3 DNA is TGTGCCAGCAGCCCGGCCGGGGAGGGATGGGATGAGCAGTTCTTC.

The chain employs TRBV5-1 and TRBJ1-4; D perhaps matches TRBD1 (5 bases). The CDR3 totals 14 residues. Trimming took off 4 bases at V and 5 bases at J, with 12 bases between the two ends. Germline-derived CDR1 and CDR2 are SGHRS and YFSETQ. DNA for the CDR3: TGCGCCAGCAGCCCCGCAGGGAGAAATGAAAAACTGTTTTTT. It codes for CASSPAGRNEKLFF.

This clone was detected a few times. This sequence joins TRBV10-1 and TRBJ1-2, with 8 bases matching TRBD1. Germline CDR1 reads WNHNN; CDR2 reads SYGVQD (reference sequence). This CDR3 comprises 12 residues. With V trimmed by 5 bases and J by 14 bases, 10 bases remained unmatched. The CDR3 sequence: CASSRDRRSRTF. CDR3 in DNA: TGCGCCAGCAGTAGGGACAGGAGGTCGAGGACCTTC.

The J gene is TRBJ2-7, the V gene TRBV5-4; 10 bases map to TRBD1. J was trimmed by 1 base and V by 2 bases; bases with no gene match: 15. The V gene's germline CDR1 is SGHNT and CDR2 YYREEE (reference sequence). This CDR3 contains 19 residues. The CDR3 is CASSFSGGGRDRGSYEQYF. The CDR3 DNA reads TGTGCCAGCAGCTTCTCGGGAGGGGGCCGGGACAGGGGATCCTACGAGCAGTACTTC.

The chain couples TRBV2 to TRBJ1-5; 7 nucleotides line up with TRBD1. This CDR3 contains 16 residues. Germline lookup yields CDR1 SNHLY and CDR2 FYNNEI. Losses at the gene ends were 0 bases for V and 1 base for J; bases not matched to a gene: 3. CDR3 sequence (DNA): TGTGCCAGCAGTGAAGCGTCAGGGGGGAGCAATCAGCCCCAGCATTTT. Protein sequence: CASSEASGGSNQPQHF.

The chain recombines TRBV10-3 with TRBJ2-1; a weak D match, TRBD1 (6 bases). Trimming took off 8 bases at V and 10 bases at J, with 12 bases between the two ends. In germline, CDR1 is ENHRY, CDR2 SYGVKD. The CDR3 runs to 11 residues. The CDR3 reads CAIGAGEEQFF. The DNA for the CDR3 is TGTGCCATCGGAGCAGGGGAGGAGCAGTTCTTC.

The rearrangement uses TRBV7-8 and TRBJ2-3, with D tentatively TRBD1 or TRBD2 (6 bases each). The germline V gene has CDR1 SGHVS and CDR2 FQNEAQ. The CDR3 runs to 15 residues. The V gene lost 5 bases and the J gene lost 3 bases, with 15 bases spanning the gap. The CDR3 sequence: CASSPTWGATDTQYF. In DNA, the CDR3 is TGTGCCAGCAGCCCAACCTGGGGGGCAACAGATACGCAGTATTTT.

V and J are TRBV7-9 and TRBJ2-1; a weak D match, TRBD2 (6 bases). This CDR3 contains 17 residues. The germline CDR1 and CDR2 sequences are SEHNR and FQNEAQ (reference sequence). Trimming shortened V by 4 bases and J by 4 bases, and 20 bases separated the two germline ends. The CDR3: CASSSRRGDGGYNEQFF. The CDR3 DNA follows: TGTGCCAGCAGCTCGCGAAGGGGAGACGGAGGGTACAATGAGCAGTTCTTC.

This clone has a single count. The chain links TRBV7-6 to TRBJ1-1; TRBD1 matches 9 bases. Germline loops: CDR1 SGHVS, CDR2 FNYEAQ. The CDR3 has 16 residues. J lost 2 bases, V lost 5 bases, and 9 bases had no gene match. The CDR3 protein is CASSPDLGQGNTEAFF. In DNA, the CDR3 is TGTGCCAGCAGCCCCGACCTGGGACAGGGTAACACTGAAGCTTTCTTT.

The J gene is TRBJ2-3, the V gene TRBV27; 11 nucleotides agree with TRBD2. The length of the CDR3 is 16 residues. Germline-derived CDR1 and CDR2 are MNHEY and SMNVEV (reference sequence). The junction had 7 bases not matched to a gene; V was cut back by 7 bases and J by 1 base. The CDR3 DNA reads as TGTGCCAGCACCAAGGGGGGACTAGCGGGCACAGATACGCAGTATTTT. As protein: CASTKGGLAGTDTQYF.

V gene TRBV6-5 combines with J gene TRBJ2-3; D is uncertain. CDR3 length: 14 amino acids. Germline V gives CDR1 MNHEY, CDR2 SVGAGI. Trimming took off 0 bases at V and 1 base at J, with 5 bases between the two ends. CDR3 protein: CASSYSIRTDTQYF. DNA of the CDR3: TGTGCCAGCAGTTACTCAATCCGCACAGATACGCAGTATTTT.